A selection of T cell receptor beta chains follows, all from one sample in a study of T-cell reconstitution after alpha-beta-depleted transplantation in children. TCRdb reanalysed the PCR reads using MiXCR and keeps one entry per CDR3 protein. The repertoire includes just under 250,000 distinct CDR3 sequences, about 25% of them detected once, and about 2.6% sits in the top ten. This sample comprised PBMCs, obtained before TCRalphabeta/CD19-depleted stem cell transplant. All receptors derive from a girl under 10 years old with Fanconi anemia, due to receive a stem cell transplant. CDR3s include the opening cysteine and the closing phenylalanine or tryptophan. The D gene is left open where the match is weak. Clone size is shown for a subset of rows, as once, few, many or a class of expanded clone.

abundance	d_gene	v_gene	len	j_gene	CDR3nt	CDR3aa
few	TRBD2	TRBV14	17	TRBJ2-1	TGTGCCAGCAGCCAAGAATTGGGGCGGGGGACCTACAATGAGCAGTTCTTC	CASSQELGRGTYNEQFF
once	.	TRBV20-1	15	TRBJ2-5	TGCAGTGCTAGATTGCGGGGTCCTCGGGAGGAGACCCAGTACTTC	CSARLRGPREETQYF
.	TRBD1	TRBV6-1	15	TRBJ2-5	TGTGCCAGCAGTCGATACAGGGGGCCGGGGGAGACCCAGTACTTC	CASSRYRGPGETQYF
many	.	TRBV12-3/TRBV12-4	15	TRBJ2-4	TGTGCCAGCAGTGTGACATCTTCAGCCAAAAACATTCAGTACTTC	CASSVTSSAKNIQYF
few	TRBD2	TRBV20-1	13	TRBJ2-1	TGCAGTGCCACGACTAGCGGGAGGGATGAGCAGTTCTTC	CSATTSGRDEQFF
many	.	TRBV7-6	15	TRBJ2-1	TGTGCCAGCAGCTTAAAGCGCCTAGCACGCCATGAGCAGTTCTTC	CASSLKRLARHEQFF
.	.	TRBV4-2	15	TRBJ1-1	TGTGCCAGCAGCCATGGATTACCAATGAACACTGAAGCTTTCTTT	CASSHGLPMNTEAFF
.	TRBD2	TRBV5-6	14	TRBJ2-4	TGTGCCAGCAGCCGGGAGGGAACATGGCACATTCAGTACTTC	CASSREGTWHIQYF
.	.	TRBV2	16	TRBJ2-1	TGTGCCAGCAGGCCGGAACGGGAGAATCGGGACAATGAGCAGTTCTTC	CASRPERENRDNEQFF
.	.	TRBV10-3	16	TRBJ2-7	TGTGCCATCGGCACCTCAGGGCATGGTTCCACCTACGAGCAGTACTTC	CAIGTSGHGSTYEQYF
.	TRBD2	TRBV20-1	14	TRBJ2-5	TGCAGTGCTAGAACTAGCGGGAGTACAGAGACCCAGTACTTC	CSARTSGSTETQYF
many	TRBD1	TRBV6-5	15	TRBJ2-7	TGTGCCAGCAGTTATGGGGGACAGGGTTTCAACGAGCAGTACTTC	CASSYGGQGFNEQYF
.	.	TRBV10-3	14	TRBJ2-7	TGTGCCCATCAGGACGGGGTGGCCTCCTACGAGCAGTACTTC	CAHQDGVASYEQYF
.	.	TRBV29-1	14	TRBJ2-1	TGCAGCGTTGGGGGCTACCTAGAAAACAATGAGCAGTTCTTC	CSVGGYLENNEQFF
.	TRBD2	TRBV10-2	15	TRBJ2-7	TGCGCCAGCAGTGAGCGGTGGGAGGGTCGCCGGGAGCAGTACTTC	CASSERWEGRREQYF
many	.	TRBV27	15	TRBJ2-3	TGTGCCAGCAGTTTGTGGGGACAACGCACAGATACGCAGTATTTT	CASSLWGQRTDTQYF
.	.	TRBV5-1	15	TRBJ2-5	TGCGCCAGCAGCTTGATCCGGGAGCCCCAAGAGACCCAGTACTTC	CASSLIREPQETQYF
.	.	TRBV21-1	16	TRBJ2-3	TGTGCCAGCAGCTACCGACTAGCGGGGGGCACAGATACGCAGTATTTT	CASSYRLAGGTDTQYF
.	TRBD2	TRBV20-1	16	TRBJ2-3	TGCAGTGCTAGTTTTGGTGGCGGGGGGTCCGTAGATACGCAGTATTTT	CSASFGGGGSVDTQYF
.	.	TRBV2	15	TRBJ1-6	TGTGCCAGCTGTTTAGGGGGGGTCGGTAATTCACCCCTCCACTTT	CASCLGGVGNSPLHF
.	TRBD1	TRBV28	14	TRBJ1-1	TGTGCCAGCCCCGGACCCGGACAGGGCGTAGTATCTTTCTTT	CASPGPGQGVVSFF
.	.	TRBV20-1	13	TRBJ2-3	TGCAGTGCCCTAGACGCAGGCCCAGATACGCAGTATTTT	CSALDAGPDTQYF
many	TRBD2	TRBV7-2	16	TRBJ2-1	TGTGCCAGCAGCTTCTTTCGACTAGCGGGAGCCAATGAGCAGTTCTTC	CASSFFRLAGANEQFF
.	TRBD2	TRBV29-1	15	TRBJ2-2	TGCAGCGTTGACGCGGGGGGGCCCAGCACCGTAGAGCTGTTTTTT	CSVDAGGPSTVELFF
many	TRBD2	TRBV7-2	18	TRBJ2-1	TGTGCCAGCAGCTTTTTTGCAGCGGGGGGGAGCTCCTACAATGAGCAGTTCTTC	CASSFFAAGGSSYNEQFF
many	.	TRBV7-3	17	TRBJ1-6	TGTGCCAGCAGCTTAACGGCAAGGAGCTCCTATAATTCACCCCTCCACTTT	CASSLTARSSYNSPLHF
many	TRBD1	TRBV6-1	15	TRBJ2-7	TGTGCCAGCAGTGGGGGGACAGGGCTTTTTGGGGAGCAGTACTTC	CASSGGTGLFGEQYF
.	TRBD1	TRBV5-1	15	TRBJ2-2	TGCGCCAGCAGCTCGCAAGGACAGGGGGCTATGGAGCTGTTTTTT	CASSSQGQGAMELFF
few	TRBD2	TRBV15	17	TRBJ2-2	TGTGCCACCCCTCCTCCCGGGACTAGCGGCAACACCGGGGAGCTGTTTTTT	CATPPPGTSGNTGELFF
many	.	TRBV29-1	13	TRBJ2-3	TGCAGCGTTGTATCTAGGAGGACAGATACGCAGTATTTT	CSVVSRRTDTQYF
.	.	TRBV20-1	15	TRBJ2-1	TGCAGTGCTAGGGTACAGGGGGGGAGCTACAATGAGCAGTTCTTC	CSARVQGGSYNEQFF
many	.	TRBV5-4	16	TRBJ1-2	TGTGCCAGCAGCATACCCGGGACACCCTCTAACTATGGCTACACCTTC	CASSIPGTPSNYGYTF
many	.	TRBV19	14	TRBJ2-2	TGTGCCAGTAGGGACGGACCAACCACCGGGGAGCTGTTTTTT	CASRDGPTTGELFF
many	TRBD1	TRBV28	13	TRBJ1-1	TGTGCCAGCAGGGGACAGGGAAGCACTGAAGCTTTCTTT	CASRGQGSTEAFF
.	.	TRBV20-1	13	TRBJ2-1	TGCAGTGCTAGATTCGGGCCTTACAATGAGCAGTTCTTC	CSARFGPYNEQFF
.	TRBD1	TRBV28	14	TRBJ2-3	TGTGCCAGCAGGAGGGGGCTTCGAACAGATACGCAGTATTTT	CASRRGLRTDTQYF
.	.	TRBV19	16	TRBJ2-3	TGTGCCAGTAGTGTAGAGGACAGTGGAGCCACAGATACGCAGTATTTT	CASSVEDSGATDTQYF
.	.	TRBV29-1	15	TRBJ2-7	TGCAGCGTTGCAGTAGGCCGAATACTGCCCTACGAGCAGTACTTC	CSVAVGRILPYEQYF
few	TRBD2	TRBV3-1	16	TRBJ2-3	TGTGCCAGCAGCGCCAAGACTAGCGGGAGTCTAGATACGCAGTATTTT	CASSAKTSGSLDTQYF
many	TRBD2	TRBV5-1	17	TRBJ2-2	TGCGCCAGCAGCTTGGGCAGGGGACTAGCGGTCACCGGGGAGCTGTTTTTT	CASSLGRGLAVTGELFF
few	.	TRBV7-6	14	TRBJ2-3	TGTGCCAGCAGCCCCAGCCGAAGCACAGATACGCAGTATTTT	CASSPSRSTDTQYF